The entry below describes one T cell receptor beta chain. The antigen remains undetermined. Trimming at V came to 6 bases and at J to 2 bases, leaving 5 bases not matched to a gene. CDR1 and CDR2 from the germline V gene are KGHSH and LQKENI. The CDR3 has 15 residues. The sample originates from a study of cytomegalovirus exposure and HLA in healthy donors. Findings of the study overall: In presence/absence analyses, roughly uniform sequencing depth across donors was assumed.

The primer mix had 60 Vbeta and 13 Jbeta primers. In the original processing: Later analysis identified roughly 82 million unique TCR beta chains, roughly 11 million shared. Profiling relied on immunoSEQ multiplex PCR, and the TCRdb table lists in-frame clones only, not all of them. V, J and clone size were drawn from that table, and D and trimming were deduced from the DNA. The repertoire consists of 180,000 or so clones, with approximately 79% occurring once and the leading ten covering over 11%. The gene calls are TRBV18 and TRBJ2-5; 11 nucleotides agree with TRBD1. The source material was PBMCs. This clonotype was obtained from a man in his fifties or sixties in good health and CMV-seropositive. The CDR3 loop reads CASSRTGGPQETQYF. The CDR3 region has the DNA TGTGCCAGCTCGCGGACAGGGGGCCCACAAGAGACCCAGTACTTC. The variable domain in full, with the rest retrieved from reference TRBV18 and TRBJ2-5, is NAGVMQNPRHLVRRRGQEARLRCSPMKGHSHVYWYRQLPEEGLKFMVYLQKENIIDESGMPKERFSAEFPKEGPSILRIQQVVRGDSAAYFCASSRTGGPQETQYFGPGTRLLVL.